The 13 T cell receptor beta chains reported below all come from one sample, sequenced in a study of T cell responses to AZD1222 COVID-19 vaccine. Assay used: immunoSEQ multiplex PCR; TCRdb lists only in-frame clones, some missing. The sample has fewer than 65,000 clones, about 88% seen once. This material consisted of peripheral blood, taken on day 0 of AZD1222 vaccination. These receptors originate from an adult in good health.

The chain recombines TRBV15 with TRBJ2-1; perhaps TRBD1 as D (5 bases). CDR3 size: 17 residues. Looked up from germline, CDR1 is LNHNV and CDR2 is YYDKDF (reference sequence). V was cut by 0 bases and J by 7 bases, with 19 bases left in between. CDR3 protein: CATSRDPEIPAGNEQFF. The CDR3 region has the DNA TGTGCCACCAGCAGAGACCCAGAGATCCCGGCAGGGAATGAGCAGTTCTTC.

This clone appeared a few times. The chain employs TRBV9 and TRBJ1-1, with D unclear. With 0 bases removed from V and 0 bases from J, the gap between germline ends came to 6 bases. Germline lookup yields CDR1 SGDLS and CDR2 YYNGEE. The CDR3 has 14 residues. Here the CDR3 reads CASSVASMNTEAFF. CDR3 nucleotides: TGTGCCAGCAGCGTAGCCAGCATGAACACTGAAGCTTTCTTT.

The chain uses TRBV18 and TRBJ1-2; D is possibly TRBD1 (6 bases). Per the germline V gene, CDR1 is KGHSH and CDR2 is LQKENI. Between the trimmed V and J ends, which lost 2 bases and 3 bases, there was a span of 7 bases. This CDR3 has 13 amino acids. The CDR3 is CASSPYRDYGYTF. The CDR3 DNA reads TGTGCCAGCTCACCATACAGGGACTATGGCTACACCTTC.

This clone was found a few times. The gene calls are TRBV5-6 and TRBJ1-1; D is unclear. Deletions cut 4 bases from V and 2 bases from J, with 18 bases between. The CDR3 totals 16 residues. Germline V gene data show CDR1 as SGHDT and CDR2 as YYEEEE. CDR3 nucleotides: TGTGCCAGCAGCCCGGTCCCCCGGGGTGGCAACACTGAAGCTTTCTTT. Residues: CASSPVPRGGNTEAFF.

The genes are TRBV5-6 and TRBJ2-3; a weak D match, TRBD2 (6 bases). Between the trimmed V and J ends, which lost 0 bases and 3 bases, there was a span of 14 bases. This CDR3 comprises 16 residues. CDR1 and CDR2 from the germline V gene are SGHDT and YYEEEE. The DNA for the CDR3 is TGTGCCAGCAGCTTGGCGGTTGGGCGGGGTACAGATACGCAGTATTTT. Its translation is CASSLAVGRGTDTQYF.

This clone occurred once. V is TRBV9 and J is TRBJ1-1, with 8 bases aligning to TRBD1. Germline trimming cut 6 bases from V and 6 bases from J; bases unmatched to any gene: 13. Germline V gene data show CDR1 as SGDLS and CDR2 as YYNGEE. The CDR3 contains 15 residues. The CDR3 is CASTAQRDRLAEAFF. The CDR3 coding sequence is TGTGCCAGCACCGCACAGAGGGACAGGCTGGCTGAAGCTTTCTTT.

The J gene is TRBJ2-1, the V gene TRBV28; TRBD2 matches 8 bases. Germline CDR1 is MDHEN and CDR2 is SYDVKM. The CDR3 sequence is 18 residues long. The V segment lost 1 base and the J segment 4 bases; nucleotides outside the gene matches: 12. Here the CDR3 reads CASSLSRRASGHYNEQFF. The CDR3 nucleotides are TGTGCCAGCAGTTTATCCCGCAGAGCTAGCGGGCATTACAATGAGCAGTTCTTC.

The chain uses TRBV7-2 and TRBJ1-5; weak D call: TRBD1 (6 bases). The CDR3 runs 16 residues. CDR1 and CDR2 from the germline V gene are SGHTA and FQGNSA. V gave up 0 bases and J gave up 5 bases, with 14 bases separating them. CDR3 sequence reads: CASSLAGGARDQPQHF. The DNA for the CDR3 is TGTGCCAGCAGCTTAGCGGGGGGCGCAAGAGATCAGCCCCAGCATTTT.

This clone was observed a single time. The chain links TRBV7-2 to TRBJ1-2; D not certain. This CDR3 has 13 residues. The germline V gene has CDR1 SGHTA and CDR2 FQGNSA. V was clipped by 5 bases and J by 8 bases, with 15 bases between them. CDR3 nucleotides: TGTGCCAGCAGCCGTGAGACGCCGGTGGGCTACACCTTC. As protein: CASSRETPVGYTF.

J is TRBJ1-4 and V is TRBV10-3; no reliable D call. Trimming shortened V by 0 bases and J by 8 bases, and 7 bases separated the two germline ends. This CDR3 is 13 amino acids long. CDR1 is ENHRY, CDR2 SYGVKD, per germline. DNA of the CDR3: TGTGCCATCAGTGAGTCGTCTGGGGAAAAACTGTTTTTT. It specifies CAISESSGEKLFF.

This clone has a single count. This sequence joins TRBV3-1 (or the pseudogene TRBV3-2) and TRBJ1-6; 11 nucleotides align to TRBD1. The V and J ends lost 6 bases and 1 base, in that order; junction bases with no gene match: 2. The CDR3 is 16 amino acids. In germline, CDR1 is LGHDT, CDR2 YNNKEL (reference sequence). CDR3 in DNA: TGTGCCAGCAGAAGGGACAGGGGGTCCTATAATTCACCCCTCCACTTT. Translating gives CASRRDRGSYNSPLHF.

This clone was detected once. The gene calls are TRBV10-2 and TRBJ2-7, with D maybe TRBD2 (5 bases). Trimming pared 7 bases from V and 4 bases from J, leaving 8 bases between. The CDR3 consists of 11 residues. Looked up from germline, CDR1 is WSHSY and CDR2 is SAAADI. The CDR3, as DNA: TGCGCCAGCACCGGAGGATACGAGCAGTACTTC. It yields the protein CASTGGYEQYF.

This chain joins TRBV6-4 and TRBJ2-2; D ambiguous. Germline assignment: CDR1 MRHNA and CDR2 SNTAGT. V dropped 4 bases and J dropped 0 bases, with 6 bases sitting between them. The CDR3 totals 14 residues. CDR3 DNA: TGTGCCAGCAGTGCCCAACCGAACACCGGGGAGCTGTTTTTT. Translated, it gives CASSAQPNTGELFF.